This T cell receptor (beta chain) was recovered during a study of blood T cell repertoires in COVID-19. Turning to the study itself: In each case, the material was cDNA or gDNA derived from T cells, B-cell-depleted T cells, or PBMCs.

Original data processing: The authors estimated nucleated cell counts from reference gene primer amplification. Clones were read by immunoSEQ multiplex PCR, and TCRdb kept only the in-frame ones, dropping some. V, J and clone size reflect that table, while D and trimming were determined from the DNA. The sample has about 140,000 clones, around 72% seen once. The germline V and J ends were trimmed by 1 base and 7 bases, with 16 bases remaining between them. Germline lookup yields CDR1 SEHNR and CDR2 FQNEAQ (reference sequence). The CDR3 contains 15 residues. The sequenced material came from peripheral blood. The receptor was isolated from a woman aged 55-69 years with acute or convalescent COVID-19. The chain links TRBV7-9 to TRBJ1-2; D not resolved. CDR3 nucleotide sequence: TGTGCCAGCAGCTTAGGTGAGGGCACAGCGGGTGGCTACACCTTC. As protein: CASSLGEGTAGGYTF.